The 23 T cell receptor beta chains below come from one sample, sequenced in a study of blood T cell repertoires in COVID-19. Only in-frame clones appear in the TCRdb table, and some are missing; sequencing was by immunoSEQ multiplex PCR. The sample lists over 95,000 clones, about 89% occurring once. The sequencing sample was made of peripheral blood. The receptors here all came from a human donor with acute or convalescent COVID-19. The donor label of this sample is uncertain.

This clone has more than one count but fewer than ten. This rearrangement joins TRBV2 to TRBJ1-5; weak D call: TRBD1 (5 bases). CDR1 SNHLY and CDR2 FYNNEI come from the germline V gene. The CDR3 covers 13 residues. Trimming shortened V by 5 bases and J by 4 bases, and 9 bases separated the two germline ends. CDR3 bases: TGTGCCAGCAGTCCAGGGATTAATCAGCCCCAGCATTTT. Translation gives CASSPGINQPQHF.

This sequence joins TRBV2 and TRBJ1-1; TRBD1 matches 7 bases. V dropped 7 bases and J dropped 4; count of bases not matched to a gene: 6. The CDR3 sequence is 13 residues long. Germline assignment: CDR1 SNHLY and CDR2 FYNNEI. The CDR3 DNA follows: TGTGCCAGCACGGAACAGGGGTTCACTGAAGCTTTCTTT. Protein sequence: CASTEQGFTEAFF. The whole variable domain, remainder taken from reference TRBV2 and TRBJ1-1, is EPEVTQTPSHQVTQMGQEVILRCVPISNHLYFYWYRQILGQKVEFLVSFYNNEISEKSEIFDDQFSVERPDGSNFTLKIRSTKLEDSAMYFCASTEQGFTEAFFGQGTRLTVV.

This clone was counted once. The rearrangement links TRBV6-5 to TRBJ2-2; possibly TRBD1 for D (6 bases). The V gene lost 8 bases and the J gene lost 1 base, with 8 bases spanning the gap. The length of the CDR3 is 13 residues. The germline gives CDR1 MNHEY, CDR2 SVGAGI. This CDR3 is CASQGQNTGELFF. The DNA for the CDR3 is TGTGCCAGCCAGGGACAGAACACCGGGGAGCTGTTTTTT.

In nucleotides, the CDR3 is TGTGCCAGCAGCGTCTATGGGGGGGCTACAGATACGCAGTATTTT. Residues: CASSVYGGATDTQYF. V gene TRBV9 combines with J gene TRBJ2-3, with a possible D match to TRBD2 (7 bases). V lost 2 bases and J lost 3, with 13 bases in between. Germline CDR1 SGDLS, CDR2 YYNGEE. This CDR3 is 15 amino acids long.

The V and J genes are TRBV28 and TRBJ1-2; 9 bases agree with TRBD1. The length of the CDR3 is 14 residues. The junction had 9 bases not matched to a gene; V was cut back by 8 bases and J by 5 bases. In germline, CDR1 is MDHEN, CDR2 SYDVKM. The CDR3: CASRTGQGDYGYTF. The CDR3 DNA reads as TGTGCCAGCCGGACGGGACAGGGAGATTATGGCTACACCTTC.

This clone was detected only once. J is TRBJ2-3 and V is TRBV3-1 (or the pseudogene TRBV3-2); TRBD2 agrees at 7 bases. CDR1 is LGHDT and CDR2 is YNNKEL in the germline V gene (reference sequence). V lost 3 bases and J lost 2; bases outside the gene matches: 11. The CDR3 loop spans 17 amino acids. CDR3: CASSHLRLGGYTDTQYF. The CDR3, as DNA: TGTGCCAGCAGCCACCTACGATTGGGGGGGTACACAGATACGCAGTATTTT.

The V and J genes are TRBV4-2 and TRBJ1-1; 10 positions match TRBD1. CDR3 size: 18 residues. Germline V gene sequence: CDR1 LGHNA, CDR2 YNFKEQ. Unmatched junction bases numbered 13, after V lost 2 bases and J lost 4 bases. The CDR3 nucleotides read TGTGCCAGCAGCCAACGCTCCGGGACAGGGGTGTTGGGCACTGAAGCTTTCTTT. It is translated as CASSQRSGTGVLGTEAFF.

This clone was counted once. The chain uses TRBV18 and TRBJ1-1; no definite D call. Germline CDR1 reads KGHSH; CDR2 reads LQKENI. The germline V and J ends were trimmed by 3 bases and 1 base, with 18 bases remaining between them. CDR3 length: 17 amino acids. CDR3 nucleotide sequence: TGTGCCAGCTCACCTTTTGTACAGATAGGAGGGAACACTGAAGCTTTCTTT. Translated: CASSPFVQIGGNTEAFF.

In its sample, this clone was seen once. J is TRBJ1-5 and V is TRBV19; D possibly corresponds to TRBD1 (5 bases). Trimming shortened V by 3 bases and J by 7 bases, and 13 bases separated the two germline ends. The V gene's germline CDR1 is LNHDA and CDR2 SQIVND (reference sequence). The CDR3 is made up of 14 amino acids. Written as DNA, the CDR3 is TGTGCCAGTAGTATCGGTGCAGGGAACCAGCCCCAGCATTTT. Amino acid sequence: CASSIGAGNQPQHF.

This chain uses TRBV28 with TRBJ1-2, with 7 positions matching TRBD1. The junction had 15 bases not matched to a gene; V was cut back by 6 bases and J by 5 bases. Germline-derived CDR1 and CDR2 are MDHEN and SYDVKM. The CDR3 length is 16 residues. CDR3 nucleotide sequence: TGTGCCAGCAGAACGACCGGGACAGCGACGTTTTATGGCTACACCTTC. As protein: CASRTTGTATFYGYTF.

The V and J genes are TRBV7-3 and TRBJ1-2, with TRBD1 as a possible D gene (6 bases). CDR3 length equals 14 residues. The V end lost 5 bases, the J end lost 5 bases, and 15 bases lay between the germline ends. Germline CDR1 SGHTA, CDR2 FQGTGA. The chain's CDR3 is CASSPNYQGYGYTF. The CDR3 DNA reads as TGTGCCAGCAGCCCCAATTACCAGGGGTATGGCTACACCTTC.

In its sample, this clone was seen a few times. The chain links TRBV27 to TRBJ1-5, with no clear D. Germline values: CDR1 MNHEY, CDR2 SMNVEV (reference sequence). This CDR3 region has 13 residues. Trimming cost V 7 bases and J 6 bases, with 13 bases left between them. CDR3 sequence: CASTFIPGQPQHF. CDR3 DNA sequence: TGTGCCAGCACCTTCATACCGGGTCAGCCCCAGCATTTT.

The J gene is TRBJ1-3, the V gene TRBV6-5, with D possibly TRBD1 on 5 matching bases. CDR3 length: 16 amino acids. Trimming stripped 0 bases from V and 0 bases from J, with 9 bases between. Per the germline V gene, CDR1 is MNHEY and CDR2 is SVGAGI. The CDR3 loop is CASSYSSTASGNTIYF. In DNA form, the CDR3 reads TGTGCCAGCAGTTACTCGTCGACAGCCTCTGGAAACACCATATATTTT.

J is TRBJ2-7 and V is TRBV14, with D tentatively TRBD2 (5 bases). V shed 7 bases and J shed 4 bases, with 14 bases lying between them. Germline V CDR1 and CDR2: SGHDN, FVKESK. The CDR3 length is 13 residues. The CDR3 sequence: CASTSRGGYEQYF. Written as DNA, the CDR3 is TGTGCCAGCACCTCAAGAGGAGGTTACGAGCAGTACTTC.

Only one count was recorded for this clone. V usage is TRBV28 and J usage is TRBJ2-7; D uncertain. CDR1 is MDHEN, CDR2 SYDVKM, per germline. V was shortened by 3 bases and J by 1 base, with 10 bases between the two germline ends. This CDR3 region has 14 residues. CDR3 protein: CASSFWRLSYEQYF. The CDR3 bases are TGTGCCAGCAGTTTCTGGCGGTTATCCTACGAGCAGTACTTC.

The chain has TRBV5-1 and TRBJ1-6; D might be TRBD1 (5 bases). Germline assignment: CDR1 SGHRS and CDR2 YFSETQ. V was cut by 4 bases and J by 10 bases, with 15 bases left in between. The CDR3 has 14 residues. The CDR3 loop is CASSAGHRQSPLHF. Written as DNA, the CDR3 is TGCGCCAGCAGCGCCGGACACCGACAGTCACCCCTCCACTTT. Full variable domain (rest looked up from reference TRBV5-1 and TRBJ1-6): KAGVTQTPRYLIKTRGQQVTLSCSPISGHRSVSWYQQTPGQGLQFLFEYFSETQRNKGNFPGRFSGRQFSNSRSEMNVSTLELGDSALYLCASSAGHRQSPLHFGNGTRLTVT.

The V gene is TRBV19, the J gene TRBJ2-5, with D unresolved. V was shortened by 3 bases and J by 7 bases, with 6 bases between the two germline ends. Germline V gives CDR1 LNHDA, CDR2 SQIVND (reference sequence). CDR3 size: 11 residues. The CDR3 loop reads CASSMFGTQYF. The DNA of the CDR3 is TGTGCCAGTAGTATGTTCGGGACCCAGTACTTC.

The chain joins TRBV28 to TRBJ2-1, with 7 bases fitting TRBD2. Germline CDR1 and CDR2: MDHEN and SYDVKM. This CDR3 region has 15 residues. V shed 5 bases and J 6 bases; nucleotides not matched to a gene: 10. CDR3 DNA sequence: TGTGCCAGCAGTGAAACTAGCGTCTACCGCAATGAGCAGTTCTTC. This gives the protein CASSETSVYRNEQFF.

This sequence joins TRBV5-4 and TRBJ2-6, with 12 positions matching TRBD2. V gave up 2 bases and J gave up 0 bases; unmatched junction bases: 0. Per the germline V gene, CDR1 is SGHNT and CDR2 is YYREEE (reference sequence). This CDR3 spans 17 amino acids. This CDR3 reads CASSLLAGGSGANVLTF. DNA for the CDR3: TGTGCCAGCAGCTTACTAGCGGGGGGCTCTGGGGCCAACGTCCTGACTTTC.

J is TRBJ1-1 and V is TRBV19; TRBD1 aligns across 7 bases. CDR3 length: 15 residues. Germline V gene lookup returns CDR1 LNHDA and CDR2 SQIVND (reference sequence). Trimming cost V 0 bases and J 10 bases; bases outside gene matches: 11. The CDR3 bases are TGTGCCAGTAGTATAGATTTAGGAGGACAGGCCGGAGCTTTCTTT. Protein sequence: CASSIDLGGQAGAFF.

Concerning this clone itself: A read error may produce the germline difference seen at one junction end. Within the sample, other DNA sequences also encode this same CDR3. The V call is TRBV5-1, the J call TRBJ2-1; D possibly corresponds to TRBD1 (6 bases). The CDR3 runs 16 residues. The germline CDR1 and CDR2 sequences are SGHRS and YFSETQ. CDR3 amino acids: CASSLAAGVFYNEQFF. CDR3 nucleotide sequence: TGCGCCAGCAGCTTGGCTGCAGGGGTTTTCTACAATGAACAGTTCTTC.

The rearrangement uses TRBV18 and TRBJ1-4, with 8 bases matching TRBD1. CDR1 and CDR2 (germline): KGHSH, LQKENI. J was trimmed by 5 bases and V by 3 bases; bases with no gene match: 5. This CDR3 contains 15 residues. The CDR3 DNA sequence: TGTGCCAGCTCACCCCCGGGACAGGACAATGAAAAACTGTTTTTT. This encodes CASSPPGQDNEKLFF.

The V and J genes are TRBV28 and TRBJ1-1, with 7 bases aligning to TRBD1. The V gene's germline CDR1 is MDHEN and CDR2 SYDVKM. J lost 0 bases, V lost 6 bases, and 4 bases had no gene match. CDR3 length: 14 residues. CDR3 DNA: TGTGCCAGCAGGCAGACAGGGTTGAACACTGAAGCTTTCTTT. Translated: CASRQTGLNTEAFF.